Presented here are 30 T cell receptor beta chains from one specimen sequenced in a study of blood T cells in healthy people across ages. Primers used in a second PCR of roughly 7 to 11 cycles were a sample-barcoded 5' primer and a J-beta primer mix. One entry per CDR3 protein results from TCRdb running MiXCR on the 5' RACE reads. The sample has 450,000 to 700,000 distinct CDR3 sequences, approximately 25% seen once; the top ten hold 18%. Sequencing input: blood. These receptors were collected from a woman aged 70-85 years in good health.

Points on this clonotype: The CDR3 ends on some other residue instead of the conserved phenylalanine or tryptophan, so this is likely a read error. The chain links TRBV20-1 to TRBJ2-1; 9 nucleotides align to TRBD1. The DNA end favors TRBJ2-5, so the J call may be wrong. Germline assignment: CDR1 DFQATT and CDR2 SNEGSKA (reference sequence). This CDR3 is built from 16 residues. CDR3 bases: TGCAGTGCTAGAAATAGCCGGACAGGGGATGGGGAGACCCAGTACCTC. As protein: CSARNSRTGDGETQYL.

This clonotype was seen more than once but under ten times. The CDR3 protein is CSVVLTASSSYEQYF. CDR3 DNA: TGCAGCGTTGTACTAACAGCGTCTTCCTCCTACGAGCAGTACTTC. The rearrangement uses TRBV29-1 and TRBJ2-5, with D uncertain. TRBJ2-7 matches the DNA end more closely, so the J call is doubtful. Germline V CDR1 and CDR2: SQVTM, ANQGSEA. This CDR3 has 15 amino acids.

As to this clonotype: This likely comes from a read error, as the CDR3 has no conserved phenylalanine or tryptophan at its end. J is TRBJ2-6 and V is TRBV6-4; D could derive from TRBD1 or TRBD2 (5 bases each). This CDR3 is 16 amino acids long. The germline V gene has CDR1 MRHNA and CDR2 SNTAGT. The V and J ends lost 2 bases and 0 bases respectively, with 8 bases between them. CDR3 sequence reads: CASSDGGSSGANVLTL. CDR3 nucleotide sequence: TGTGCCAGCAGTGACGGGGGAAGCTCTGGGGCCAACGTCCTGACTCTC.

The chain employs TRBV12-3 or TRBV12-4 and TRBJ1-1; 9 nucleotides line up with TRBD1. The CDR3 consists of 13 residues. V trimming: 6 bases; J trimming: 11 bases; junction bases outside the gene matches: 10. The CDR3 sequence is CASSPMGQGAAFF. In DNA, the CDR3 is TGTGCCAGCAGCCCAATGGGACAGGGCGCGGCTTTCTTT.

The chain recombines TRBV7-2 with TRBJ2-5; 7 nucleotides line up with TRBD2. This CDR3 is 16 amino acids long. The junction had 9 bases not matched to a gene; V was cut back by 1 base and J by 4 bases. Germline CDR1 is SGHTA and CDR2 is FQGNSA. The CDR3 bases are TGTGCCAGCAGCTTAGTAGGACTAGGGGCCCGAGAGACCCAGTACTTC. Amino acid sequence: CASSLVGLGARETQYF. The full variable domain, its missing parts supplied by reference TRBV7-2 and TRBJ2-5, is GAGVSQSPSNKVTEKGKDVELRCDPISGHTALYWYRQSLGQGLEFLIYFQGNSAPDKSGLPSDRFSAERTGGSVSTLTIQRTQQEDSAVYLCASSLVGLGARETQYFGPGTRLLVL.

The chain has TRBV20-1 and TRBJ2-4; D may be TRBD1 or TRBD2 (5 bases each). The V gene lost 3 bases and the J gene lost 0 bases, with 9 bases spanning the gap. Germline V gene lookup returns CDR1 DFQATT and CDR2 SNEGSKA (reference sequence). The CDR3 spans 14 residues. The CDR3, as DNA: TGCAGTGCTAGCACGGGGCCAGCCAAAAACATTCAGTACTTC. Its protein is CSASTGPAKNIQYF.

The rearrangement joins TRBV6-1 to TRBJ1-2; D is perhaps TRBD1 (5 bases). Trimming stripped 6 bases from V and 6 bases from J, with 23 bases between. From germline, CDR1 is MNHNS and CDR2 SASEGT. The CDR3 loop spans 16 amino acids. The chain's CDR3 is CASSGGWGGAVDGYTF. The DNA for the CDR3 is TGTGCCAGCAGCGGGGGTTGGGGGGGAGCAGTAGATGGCTACACCTTC.

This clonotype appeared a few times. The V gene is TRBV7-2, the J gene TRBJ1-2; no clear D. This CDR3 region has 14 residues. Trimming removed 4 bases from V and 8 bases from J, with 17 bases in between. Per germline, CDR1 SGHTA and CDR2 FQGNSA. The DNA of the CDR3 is TGTGCCAGCAGCTCACAGAGCTCTATCGAGGGCTACACCTTC. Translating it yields CASSSQSSIEGYTF.

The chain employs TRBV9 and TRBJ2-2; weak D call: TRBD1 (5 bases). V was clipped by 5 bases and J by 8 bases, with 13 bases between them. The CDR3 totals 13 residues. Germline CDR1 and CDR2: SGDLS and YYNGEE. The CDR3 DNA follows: TGTGCCAGCAGTCTCTATGGGGCGGGGGAGCTGTTTTTT. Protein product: CASSLYGAGELFF.

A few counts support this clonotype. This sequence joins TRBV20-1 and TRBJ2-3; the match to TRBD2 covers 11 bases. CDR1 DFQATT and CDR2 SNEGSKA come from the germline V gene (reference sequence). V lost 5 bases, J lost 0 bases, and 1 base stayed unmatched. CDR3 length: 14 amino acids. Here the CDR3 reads CSASSGGSTDTQYF. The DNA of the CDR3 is TGCAGTGCTTCTAGCGGGGGGAGCACAGATACGCAGTATTTT.

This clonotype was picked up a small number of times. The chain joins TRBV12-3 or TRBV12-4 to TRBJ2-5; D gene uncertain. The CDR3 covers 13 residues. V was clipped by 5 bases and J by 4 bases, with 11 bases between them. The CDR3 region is CASSITPGETQYF. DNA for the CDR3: TGTGCCAGCAGTATTACCCCGGGAGAGACCCAGTACTTC.

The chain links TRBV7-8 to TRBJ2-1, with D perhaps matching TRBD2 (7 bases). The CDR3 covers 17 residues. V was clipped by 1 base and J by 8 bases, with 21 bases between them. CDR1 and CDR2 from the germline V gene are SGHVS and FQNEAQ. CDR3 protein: CASSLVFMRGPSHEQFF. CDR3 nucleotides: TGTGCCAGCAGCTTAGTTTTTATGCGGGGGCCCTCCCATGAGCAGTTCTTC. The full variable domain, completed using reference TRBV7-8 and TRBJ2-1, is GAGVSQSPRYKVAKRGQDVALRCDPISGHVSLFWYQQALGQGPEFLTYFQNEAQLDKSGLPSDRFFAERPEGSVSTLKIQRTQQEDSAVYLCASSLVFMRGPSHEQFFGPGTRLTVL.

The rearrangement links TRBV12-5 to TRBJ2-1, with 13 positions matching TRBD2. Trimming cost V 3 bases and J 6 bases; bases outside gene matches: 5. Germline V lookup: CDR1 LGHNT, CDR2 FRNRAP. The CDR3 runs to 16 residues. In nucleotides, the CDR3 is TGTGCTAGTGGTTTCCAACTAGCGGGGGGGGTCAATGAGCAGTTCTTC. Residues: CASGFQLAGGVNEQFF. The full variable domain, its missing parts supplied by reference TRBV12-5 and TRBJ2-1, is DARVTQTPRHKVTEMGQEVTMRCQPILGHNTVFWYRQTMMQGLELLAYFRNRAPLDDSGMPKDRFSAEMPDATLATLKIQPSEPRDSAVYFCASGFQLAGGVNEQFFGPGTRLTVL.

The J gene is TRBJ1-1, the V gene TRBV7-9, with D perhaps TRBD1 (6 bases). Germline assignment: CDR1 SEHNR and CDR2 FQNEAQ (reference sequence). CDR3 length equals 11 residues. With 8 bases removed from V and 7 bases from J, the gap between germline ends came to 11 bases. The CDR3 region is CASGGAGEAFF. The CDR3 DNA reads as TGTGCCAGCGGGGGGGCGGGTGAAGCTTTCTTT. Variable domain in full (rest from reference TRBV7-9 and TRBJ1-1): DTGVSQNPRHKITKRGQNVTFRCDPISEHNRLYWYRQTLGQGPEFLTYFQNEAQLEKSRLLSDRFSAERPKGSFSTLEIQRTEQGDSAMYLCASGGAGEAFFGQGTRLTVV.

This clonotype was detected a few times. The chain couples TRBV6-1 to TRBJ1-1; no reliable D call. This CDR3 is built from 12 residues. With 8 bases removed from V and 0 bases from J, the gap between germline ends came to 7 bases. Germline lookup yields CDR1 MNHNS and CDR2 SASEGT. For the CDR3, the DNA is TGTGCCAGCGTCTACCTGAACACTGAAGCTTTCTTT. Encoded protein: CASVYLNTEAFF.

The CDR3 protein is CSAREGGSANTGELFF. CDR3 in DNA: TGCAGTGCAAGGGAGGGCGGTAGCGCGAACACCGGGGAGCTGTTTTTT. The chain employs TRBV20-1 and TRBJ2-2, with 7 bases that match TRBD2. V was pared by 6 bases and J by 0 bases, with 10 bases of the junction left unmatched. The CDR3 runs to 16 residues. CDR1 and CDR2 (germline): DFQATT, SNEGSKA (reference sequence).

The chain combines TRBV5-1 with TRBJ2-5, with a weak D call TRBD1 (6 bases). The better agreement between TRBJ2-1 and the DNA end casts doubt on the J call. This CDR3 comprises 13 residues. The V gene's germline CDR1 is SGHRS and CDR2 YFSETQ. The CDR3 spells CASSGQKNNEQFF. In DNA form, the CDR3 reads TGCGCCAGCAGTGGACAGAAGAACAATGAGCAGTTCTTC.

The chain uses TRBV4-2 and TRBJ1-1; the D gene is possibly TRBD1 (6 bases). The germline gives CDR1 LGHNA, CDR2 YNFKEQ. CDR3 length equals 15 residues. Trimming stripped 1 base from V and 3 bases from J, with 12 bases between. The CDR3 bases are TGTGCCAGCAGCCAAGGAGCGGCAGGGGACACTGAAGCTTTCTTT. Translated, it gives CASSQGAAGDTEAFF.

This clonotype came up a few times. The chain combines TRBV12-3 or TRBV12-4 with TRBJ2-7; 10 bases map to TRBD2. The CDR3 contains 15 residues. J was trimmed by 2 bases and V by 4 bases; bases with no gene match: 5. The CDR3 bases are TGTGCCAGCAGTTGGCTAGCGGGGGCTGCCTACGAGCAGTACTTC. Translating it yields CASSWLAGAAYEQYF.

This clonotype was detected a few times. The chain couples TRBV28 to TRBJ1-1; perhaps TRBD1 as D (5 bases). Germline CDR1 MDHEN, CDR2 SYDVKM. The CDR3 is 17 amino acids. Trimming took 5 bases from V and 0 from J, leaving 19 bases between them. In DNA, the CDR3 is TGTGCCAGCAGTACCCACACCCCGGACACATTGAACACTGAAGCTTTCTTT. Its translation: CASSTHTPDTLNTEAFF.

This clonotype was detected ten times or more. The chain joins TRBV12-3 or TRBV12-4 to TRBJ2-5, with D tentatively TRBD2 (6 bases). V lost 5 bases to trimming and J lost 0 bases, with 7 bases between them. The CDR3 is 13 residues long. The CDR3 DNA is TGTGCCAGCAGTGGAGGGTACCAAGAGACCCAGTACTTC. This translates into CASSGGYQETQYF.

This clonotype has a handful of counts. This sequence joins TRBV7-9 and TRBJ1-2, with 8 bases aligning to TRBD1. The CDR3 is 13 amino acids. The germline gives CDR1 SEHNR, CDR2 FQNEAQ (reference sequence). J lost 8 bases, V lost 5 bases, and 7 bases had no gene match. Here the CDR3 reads CASSIQGVGGYTF. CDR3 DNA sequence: TGTGCCAGCAGCATACAGGGGGTGGGCGGCTACACCTTC.

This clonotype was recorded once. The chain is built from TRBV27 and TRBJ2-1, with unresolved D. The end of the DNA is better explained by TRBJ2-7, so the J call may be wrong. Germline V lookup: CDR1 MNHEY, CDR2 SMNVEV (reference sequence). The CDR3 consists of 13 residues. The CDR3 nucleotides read TGTGCCAGCAGCCCGTCCTACAGCTACGAGCAGTACTTC. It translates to CASSPSYSYEQYF.

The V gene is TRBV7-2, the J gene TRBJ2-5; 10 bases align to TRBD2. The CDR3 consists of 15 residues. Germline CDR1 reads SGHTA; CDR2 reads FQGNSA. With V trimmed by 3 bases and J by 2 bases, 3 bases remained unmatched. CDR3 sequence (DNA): TGTGCCAGCAGCTTCAGAGCGGGGGGGCAAGAGACCCAGTACTTC. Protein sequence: CASSFRAGGQETQYF.

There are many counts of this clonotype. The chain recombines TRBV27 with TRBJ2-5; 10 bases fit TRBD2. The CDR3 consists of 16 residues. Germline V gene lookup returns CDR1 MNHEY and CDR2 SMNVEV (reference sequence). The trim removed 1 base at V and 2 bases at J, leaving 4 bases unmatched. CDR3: CASSLYASGGQETQYF. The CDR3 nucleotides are TGTGCCAGCAGTTTATATGCTAGCGGGGGACAAGAGACCCAGTACTTC.

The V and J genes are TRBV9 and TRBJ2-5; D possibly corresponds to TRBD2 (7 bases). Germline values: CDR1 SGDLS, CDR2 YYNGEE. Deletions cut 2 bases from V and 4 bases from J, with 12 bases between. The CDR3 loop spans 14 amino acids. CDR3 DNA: TGTGCCAGCAGCGTCAGGGGAGGGGTAGAGACCCAGTACTTC. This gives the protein CASSVRGGVETQYF. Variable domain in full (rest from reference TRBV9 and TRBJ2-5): DSGVTQTPKHLITATGQRVTLRCSPRSGDLSVYWYQQSLDQGLQFLIQYYNGEERAKGNILERFSAQQFPDLHSELNLSSLELGDSALYFCASSVRGGVETQYFGPGTRLLVL.

CDR3 sequence: CSARINRPYEQYF. The CDR3 DNA sequence: TGCAGTGCTAGGATTAATAGGCCCTACGAGCAGTACTTC. The gene calls are TRBV20-1 and TRBJ2-7, with unresolved D. The CDR3 contains 13 residues. Between the trimmed V and J ends, which lost 3 bases and 2 bases, there was a span of 11 bases. Germline V lookup: CDR1 DFQATT, CDR2 SNEGSKA (reference sequence).

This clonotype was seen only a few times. This chain's CDR3 is CASSPRGLDNEQFF. CDR3 DNA sequence: TGTGCCAGCTCACCACGGGGACTAGACAATGAGCAGTTCTTC. This chain links TRBV18 with TRBJ2-5; TRBD2 matches 8 bases. Gene TRBJ2-1 matches the end of the DNA better, so the J call may be wrong. Germline loops: CDR1 KGHSH, CDR2 LQKENI. CDR3 length equals 14 residues.

CDR3: CASSIIAGAQYQETQYF. The CDR3 nucleotides are TGTGCCAGCAGCATTATAGCGGGGGCTCAGTACCAAGAGACCCAGTACTTC. The chain joins TRBV7-2 to TRBJ2-5, with 9 bases matching TRBD2. The V gene end was trimmed by 5 bases and the J gene end by 0 bases; junction bases not matched to a gene: 10. CDR3 length: 17 amino acids. Per germline, CDR1 SGHTA and CDR2 FQGNSA.

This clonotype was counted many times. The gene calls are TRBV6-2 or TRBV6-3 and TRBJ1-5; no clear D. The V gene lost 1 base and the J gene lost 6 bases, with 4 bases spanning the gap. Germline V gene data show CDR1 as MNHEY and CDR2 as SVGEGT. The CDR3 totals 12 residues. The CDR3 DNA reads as TGTGCCAGCAGTTACTACGGTCAGCCCCAGCATTTT. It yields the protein CASSYYGQPQHF.